This T cell receptor (beta chain) was profiled in a study of blood T cell repertoires in COVID-19. Overall study context: From T cells, B-cell-depleted T cells, or PBMCs came the material, which was cDNA or gDNA.

Original analysis: Reference gene primer amplification yielded estimated nucleated cell counts. The table came from immunoSEQ multiplex PCR; TCRdb's copy has only in-frame clones and leaves some out. D and trimming were read from the DNA, whereas the V and J calls and clone size are those reported in that table. Of 120,000 to 150,000 clones in the sample, around 83% were seen once. Material for sequencing was peripheral blood. This receptor was obtained from a human donor in a cohort sampled during active COVID-19.

DNA for the CDR3: TGTGCCAGCAGTTTACTAGCGGGTTCCTCCTACAATGAGCAGTTCTTC. It encodes CASSLLAGSSYNEQFF. The gene calls are TRBV27 and TRBJ2-1, with TRBD2 matching over 8 bases. Germline loops: CDR1 MNHEY, CDR2 SMNVEV (reference sequence). The CDR3 extends over 16 amino acids. The J segment lost 0 bases and the V segment lost 2 bases, leaving 3 bases of the junction unmatched.